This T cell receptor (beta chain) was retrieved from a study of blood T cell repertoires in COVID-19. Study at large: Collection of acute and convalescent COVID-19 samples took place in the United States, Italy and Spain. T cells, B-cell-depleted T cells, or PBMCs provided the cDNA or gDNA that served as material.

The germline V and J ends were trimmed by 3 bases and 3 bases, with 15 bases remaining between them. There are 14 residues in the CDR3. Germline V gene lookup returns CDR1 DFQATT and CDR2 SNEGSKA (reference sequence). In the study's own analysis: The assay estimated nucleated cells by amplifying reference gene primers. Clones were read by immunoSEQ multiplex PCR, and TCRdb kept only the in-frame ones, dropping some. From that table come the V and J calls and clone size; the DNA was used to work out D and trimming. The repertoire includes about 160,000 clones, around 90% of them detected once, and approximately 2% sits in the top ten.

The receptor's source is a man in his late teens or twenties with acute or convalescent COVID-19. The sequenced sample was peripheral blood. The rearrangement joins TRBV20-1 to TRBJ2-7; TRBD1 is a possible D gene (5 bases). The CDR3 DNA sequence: TGCAGTGCTAGTGGGTTCGGCAGGGACTACGAGCAGTACTTC. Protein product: CSASGFGRDYEQYF.